The 20 T cell receptor beta chains in this list originate from one sample, sequenced in a study of cytomegalovirus exposure and HLA in healthy donors (dated 2017 in TCRdb). Library creation used the immunoSEQ multiplex PCR assay. For the multiplex PCR, a mixture combining 60 forward primers for TCR Vbeta segments and 13 reverse primers for TCR Jbeta segments was used. In its TCRdb copy, this immuneACCESS table keeps in-frame sequences only and misses some clones. Where compared with another copy, unresolved V genes explain less than half of these, and the others have no known cause. Here the sample has 250,000 to 350,000 clones; around 86% occur a single time. Of the sample, less than 4% is held by the ten largest clones. The specimen was PBMCs. The receptor set was obtained from a man between 35 and 55 years old in good health and CMV-seropositive.

J is TRBJ1-5 and V is TRBV18; D uncertain. Trimming took 4 bases from V and 9 from J, leaving 13 bases between them. Germline V gives CDR1 KGHSH, CDR2 LQKENI. The CDR3 is made up of 13 amino acids. The CDR3 bases are TGTGCCAGCTCACGCGACAAGCTTGGGCCCCAGCATTTT. Amino acid sequence: CASSRDKLGPQHF.

The chain uses TRBV7-2 and TRBJ2-2; tentative D call: TRBD2 (6 bases). The CDR3 is 15 amino acids. V was pared by 2 bases and J by 5 bases, with 12 bases between. The germline V gene has CDR1 SGHTA and CDR2 FQGNSA. CDR3 region: CASSLRGTPTGELFF. CDR3 in DNA: TGTGCCAGCAGCTTACGGGGGACGCCTACCGGGGAGCTGTTTTTT.

This chain uses TRBV11-2 with TRBJ1-4; D gene unclear. V was trimmed by 4 bases and J by 6 bases, leaving 18 bases between them. Germline CDR1 and CDR2: SGHAT and FQNNGV. The CDR3 loop spans 16 amino acids. The DNA for the CDR3 is TGTGCCAGCAGCTCCCCACCCCCAGGTCACGATGAAAAACTGTTTTTT. As protein: CASSSPPPGHDEKLFF.

This chain uses TRBV25-1 with TRBJ1-2, with D hard to call. Trimming removed 9 bases at V and 6 bases at J, with 11 bases between. The CDR3 has 11 amino acids. The germline V gene encodes CDR1 MGHDK and CDR2 SYGVNS. The CDR3 region is CASLAAHGYTF. The CDR3 DNA follows: TGTGCCAGTCTAGCCGCACATGGCTACACCTTC.

The chain recombines TRBV7-8 with TRBJ2-5; 9 bases fit TRBD2. Near its end, the DNA agrees better with TRBJ2-7, so the J call may be wrong. The germline gives CDR1 SGHVS, CDR2 FQNEAQ. This CDR3 spans 15 amino acids. This chain's CDR3 is CASSSAGLAFYEQYF. DNA for the CDR3: TGTGCCAGCAGCTCCGCGGGACTAGCTTTCTACGAGCAGTACTTC.

The chain links TRBV4-2 to TRBJ1-5, with TRBD1 matching over 9 bases. The V gene's germline CDR1 is LGHNA and CDR2 YNFKEQ. This CDR3 is built from 14 residues. With 3 bases clipped from V and 7 bases from J, the junction kept 4 bases outside the gene matches. The CDR3: CASSHRQGGQPQHF. The CDR3 DNA follows: TGTGCCAGCAGCCACCGACAGGGGGGGCAGCCCCAGCATTTT.

V is TRBV5-1 and J is TRBJ2-7; 14 nucleotides align to TRBD2. Germline V gene data show CDR1 as SGHRS and CDR2 as YFSETQ. This CDR3 comprises 18 residues. Trimming at V came to 4 bases and at J to 5 bases, leaving 14 bases not matched to a gene. CDR3 region: CASSPGGLAGGLPHEQYF. In DNA, the CDR3 is TGCGCCAGCAGCCCGGGTGGACTAGCGGGAGGTCTACCCCACGAGCAGTACTTC.

This clone has only one observation. Here the CDR3 DNA reads TGTGCCAGCAGCTTAAACAGGGCCGGTTCTGTAGCTTTCTTT. Encoded protein: CASSLNRAGSVAFF. This rearrangement joins TRBV7-2 to TRBJ1-1; TRBD1 might be the D (6 bases). CDR3 length equals 14 residues. Looked up from germline, CDR1 is SGHTA and CDR2 is FQGNSA. Trimming took 2 bases from V and 10 from J, leaving 17 bases between them.

The V gene is TRBV30, the J gene TRBJ2-7; D gene uncertain. This CDR3 spans 15 amino acids. Germline lookup yields CDR1 GTSNPN and CDR2 SVGIG (reference sequence). With 3 bases removed from V and 0 bases from J, the gap between germline ends came to 15 bases. The CDR3 coding sequence is TGTGCCTGGAGCCCCCAGTACAGCCGCTCCTACGAGCAGTACTTC. Residues: CAWSPQYSRSYEQYF.

The chain couples TRBV27 to TRBJ2-7, with TRBD2 identical over 11 bases. This CDR3 is built from 19 residues. J lost 3 bases, V lost 0 bases, and 13 bases had no gene match. The germline CDR1 and CDR2 sequences are MNHEY and SMNVEV (reference sequence). The DNA of the CDR3 is TGTGCCAGCAGTTTATCGAATAGGGGCGTGGGGACTAGCGGCTACGAGCAGTACTTC. Its protein product is CASSLSNRGVGTSGYEQYF.

V usage is TRBV2 and J usage is TRBJ1-1; TRBD1 matches 9 bases. The V gene's germline CDR1 is SNHLY and CDR2 FYNNEI. The CDR3 sequence is 15 residues long. The V gene end was trimmed by 6 bases and the J gene end by 1 base; junction bases not matched to a gene: 6. The DNA of the CDR3 is TGTGCCAGCAGCGGGACAGGGCACTCGAACACTGAAGCTTTCTTT. Its translation is CASSGTGHSNTEAFF.

The chain combines TRBV6-4 with TRBJ2-1; D possibly corresponds to TRBD2 (5 bases). This CDR3 has 15 amino acids. V was trimmed by 6 bases and J by 3 bases, leaving 15 bases between them. Germline-derived CDR1 and CDR2 are MRHNA and SNTAGT. CDR3 bases: TGTGCCAGCAGCCTCGGGGTAGCTGGCTACAATGAGCAGTTCTTC. Its translation is CASSLGVAGYNEQFF.

This clone has only one observation. The V call is TRBV19, the J call TRBJ2-5, with unresolved D. The better agreement between TRBJ2-7 and the DNA end casts doubt on the J call. The germline V gene encodes CDR1 LNHDA and CDR2 SQIVND (reference sequence). The CDR3 sequence is 12 residues long. The CDR3 loop is CASSISWGEQYF. The DNA of the CDR3 is TGTGCCAGTAGTATTAGCTGGGGCGAGCAGTACTTC.

V usage is TRBV6-1 and J usage is TRBJ1-4; D gene ambiguous. The ends were cut back, 4 bases at V and 8 bases at J, with 14 bases in the middle. CDR3 size: 14 residues. From germline, CDR1 is MNHNS and CDR2 SASEGT. CDR3 coding DNA: TGTGCCAGCAGTGGAGACCTAGGAGCCGAAAAACTGTTTTTT. Residues: CASSGDLGAEKLFF.

The chain carries TRBV18 and TRBJ2-1; 16 bases agree with TRBD2. Germline CDR1 reads KGHSH; CDR2 reads LQKENI. CDR3 length: 16 amino acids. The J segment lost 9 bases and the V segment lost 0 bases, leaving 2 bases of the junction unmatched. This chain's CDR3 is CASSPPGTSGRGEQFF. The CDR3 nucleotides read TGTGCCAGCTCACCACCGGGGACTAGCGGGAGGGGTGAGCAGTTCTTC.

This clone was detected once. The V and J genes are TRBV2 and TRBJ2-2; 8 bases align to TRBD1. Germline V gene lookup returns CDR1 SNHLY and CDR2 FYNNEI. J lost 4 bases, V lost 3 bases, and 4 bases had no gene match. The CDR3 is 15 amino acids. In DNA form, the CDR3 reads TGTGCCAGCAGTGATACTACAGGGGGCACCGGGGAGCTGTTTTTT. This sequence encodes CASSDTTGGTGELFF.

This clone came up once. The chain links TRBV2 to TRBJ2-7, with 8 bases identical to TRBD2. J lost 0 bases, V lost 9 bases, and 4 bases had no gene match. The CDR3 has 13 residues. Germline V CDR1 and CDR2: SNHLY, FYNNEI. The CDR3 nucleotides read TGTGCCAGAAGCGGGAGTAGCTCCTACGAGCAGTACTTC. It translates to CARSGSSSYEQYF.

This clone occurred once. The V call is TRBV18, the J call TRBJ1-1; D perhaps matches TRBD1 (6 bases). Between the trimmed V and J ends, which lost 3 bases and 4 bases, there was a span of 12 bases. The CDR3 runs 14 residues. Per the germline V gene, CDR1 is KGHSH and CDR2 is LQKENI. In DNA form, the CDR3 reads TGTGCCAGCTCACCGTCCCAGGGGTCCACTGAAGCTTTCTTT. Amino acid sequence: CASSPSQGSTEAFF.

The rearrangement joins TRBV4-1 to TRBJ2-5; 11 bases fit TRBD2. The germline V gene has CDR1 MGHRA and CDR2 YSYEKL. The CDR3 spans 17 residues. J lost 5 bases, V lost 1 base, and 9 bases had no gene match. The CDR3 sequence is CASSQVLLAGVGETQYF. The CDR3 nucleotides are TGCGCCAGCAGCCAAGTCCTACTAGCGGGAGTCGGGGAGACCCAGTACTTC.

DNA of the CDR3: TGTGCCAGCAGCCAAGTTCAGACAGACCCTAATGAAAAACTGTTTTTT. Translated, it gives CASSQVQTDPNEKLFF. The V and J genes are TRBV14 and TRBJ1-4, with D possibly matching TRBD1 (5 bases). V was pared by 1 base and J by 3 bases, with 12 bases between. Per the germline V gene, CDR1 is SGHDN and CDR2 is FVKESK. The CDR3 runs 16 residues.